Listed here is a single T cell receptor (beta chain). Its cognate antigen is unknown. With a far larger clone one base away, a read error is the likely cause. The identical CDR3 is also encoded by other nucleotide sequences in the sample. This entry comes from a study of shared clonotypes between healthy human individuals. Whole-study findings and limits: Compared with clonotypes that all four donors shared, non-shared clonotypes had lower generation probabilities.

The CDR3 is 11 amino acids. Trimming removed 6 bases at V and 2 bases at J, with 5 bases between. The V gene's germline CDR1 is MDHEN and CDR2 SYDVKM. Repertoires were generated with immunoSEQ multiplex PCR, while TCRdb's copy carries only in-frame clones and drops some. The sample has about 770,000 clones; just under 75% are singletons. Source material: memory CD4+ T cells sorted from blood. The sample's subset: CD45RA-negative fraction. The clonotype was recovered from a woman aged 25 to 39 in good health. The chain has TRBV28 and TRBJ2-7; D uncertain. The CDR3 DNA is TGTGCCAGCAGCCATACCTACGAGCAGTACTTC. This translates into CASSHTYEQYF.